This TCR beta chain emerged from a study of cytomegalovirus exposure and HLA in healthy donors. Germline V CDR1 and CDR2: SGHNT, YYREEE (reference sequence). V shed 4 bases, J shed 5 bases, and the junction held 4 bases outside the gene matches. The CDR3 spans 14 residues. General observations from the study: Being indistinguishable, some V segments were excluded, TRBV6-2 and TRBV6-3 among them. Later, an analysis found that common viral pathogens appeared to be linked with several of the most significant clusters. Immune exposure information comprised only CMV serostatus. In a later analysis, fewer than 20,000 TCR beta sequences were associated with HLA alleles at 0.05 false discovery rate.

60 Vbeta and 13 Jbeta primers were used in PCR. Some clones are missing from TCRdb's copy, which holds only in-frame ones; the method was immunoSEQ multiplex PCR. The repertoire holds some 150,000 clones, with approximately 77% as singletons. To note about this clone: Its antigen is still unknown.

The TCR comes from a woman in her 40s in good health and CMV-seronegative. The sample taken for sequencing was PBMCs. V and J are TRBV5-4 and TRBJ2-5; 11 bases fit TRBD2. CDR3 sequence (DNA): TGTGCCAGCAGCCCAACTAGCGGGGGTGAGACCCAGTACTTC. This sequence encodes CASSPTSGGETQYF.